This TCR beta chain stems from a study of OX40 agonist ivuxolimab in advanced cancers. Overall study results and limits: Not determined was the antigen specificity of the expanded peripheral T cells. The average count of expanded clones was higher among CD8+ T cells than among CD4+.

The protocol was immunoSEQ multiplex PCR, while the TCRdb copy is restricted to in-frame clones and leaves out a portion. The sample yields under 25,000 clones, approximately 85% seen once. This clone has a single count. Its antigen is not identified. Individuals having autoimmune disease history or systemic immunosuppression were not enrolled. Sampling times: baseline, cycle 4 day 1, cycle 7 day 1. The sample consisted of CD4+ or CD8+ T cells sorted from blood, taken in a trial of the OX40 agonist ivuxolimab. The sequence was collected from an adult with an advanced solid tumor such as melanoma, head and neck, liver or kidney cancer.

CDR3 in DNA: TGTGCCAGCAGCTCAAGCCCTGGGACAGCTGCTACAACCTTC. Protein sequence: CASSSSPGTAATTF. The chain links TRBV7-8 to TRBJ1-2; 7 bases map to TRBD1. After removal of 4 bases from V and 14 bases from J, the junction contained 16 bases not matched to a gene. CDR1 and CDR2 (germline): SGHVS, FQNEAQ. This CDR3 spans 14 amino acids.